These 2 T cell receptor beta chains originate from one sample sequenced in a study of T cell clones after liver transplantation. Here immunoSEQ multiplex PCR was the method, and the copy in TCRdb shows in-frame clones only, minus some. The sample shows 45,000 to 60,000 clones, 60% to 75% of them seen only once. The sample in question was CD4+ T cells from blood, obtained at the 22-month timepoint. The receptors were sampled from a human patient who received a liver transplant. Some of the T cells might come from the graft donor.

This rearrangement joins TRBV30 to TRBJ1-4; 10 bases are a match to TRBD1. V trimming: 3 bases; J trimming: 10 bases; junction bases outside the gene matches: 8. This CDR3 region has 14 residues. Germline V gives CDR1 GTSNPN, CDR2 SVGIG (reference sequence). The DNA of the CDR3 is TGTGCCTGGAGCGTCGGACAGGGGGTGGTAAAACTGTTTTTT. Translation gives CAWSVGQGVVKLFF. Together with reference TRBV30 and TRBJ1-4, the CDR3 gives the full variable domain: SQTIHQWPATLVQPVGSPLSLECTVEGTSNPNLYWYRQAAGRGLQLLFYSVGIGQISSEVPQNLSASRPQDRQFILSSKKLLLSDSGFYLCAWSVGQGVVKLFFGSGTQLSVL.

This clone was recorded only once. The genes are TRBV10-1 and TRBJ1-1; D is unclear. V lost 0 bases, J lost 5 bases, and 13 bases lay in between. The CDR3 loop spans 15 amino acids. CDR1 and CDR2 from the germline V gene are WNHNN and SYGVQD (reference sequence). This CDR3 is CASSESGLTGTEAFF. CDR3 coding DNA: TGCGCCAGCAGTGAGTCGGGCCTGACGGGGACTGAAGCTTTCTTT.